The rows below give T cell receptor beta chains drawn from one sample of a study of graft-versus-host responses after intestinal transplantation. No cognate antigen is known for these TCRs. Generated by immunoSEQ multiplex PCR, the TCRdb table keeps only in-frame clones and is missing some. The sample has about 82,000 clones; roughly 91% are singletons. The sample consisted of unstimulated CD4+ T cells sorted from spleen or lymph node cells, taken before intestinal transplant. These TCRs come from a human donor who received an intestinal transplant. Both conserved end residues are part of each CDR3. The D gene is left open where the match is weak. Expanded clones get a size class; other rows say once, few or many, or leave the size out.

d_call clone_size j_call v_call cdr3_aa cdr3_nt
- - TRBJ2-5 TRBV30 CAWSVKAGIYETQYF TGTGCCTGGAGTGTGAAGGCAGGGATATACGAGACCCAGTACTTC
TRBD2 - TRBJ2-3 TRBV4-3 CASSQDPAGGRSRQYF TGCGCCAGCAGCCAAGACCCAGCGGGGGGGAGATCACGGCAGTATTTT
TRBD1 - TRBJ1-2 TRBV19 CASSMIGQGQTNYGYTF TGTGCCAGTAGTATGATTGGACAGGGGCAGACTAACTATGGCTACACCTTC
- - TRBJ1-3 TRBV5-1 CASSLDTPGVSGNTIYF TGCGCCAGCAGCTTGGATACCCCAGGCGTCTCTGGAAACACCATATATTTT
- - TRBJ2-2 TRBV5-1 CASSLGATGELFF TGCGCCAGCAGCTTGGGGGCCACCGGGGAGCTGTTTTTT
- - TRBJ1-1 TRBV5-1 CASSFPPRGIGTEAFF TGCGCCAGCAGCTTTCCTCCCAGGGGAATTGGCACTGAAGCTTTCTTT
- once TRBJ2-6 TRBV5-1 CASSFLTGPGANVLTF TGCGCCAGCAGCTTTCTGACAGGCCCTGGGGCCAACGTCCTGACTTTC
TRBD1 - TRBJ1-2 TRBV10-3 CAIRPMTGNNYGYTF TGTGCCATCAGACCGATGACAGGGAATAACTATGGCTACACCTTC
TRBD2 - TRBJ2-4 TRBV6-1 CASSAGGAGIQYF TGTGCCAGCAGTGCCGGGGGGGCGGGCATTCAGTACTTC
- - TRBJ1-1 TRBV7-9 CASSLGNRATEAFF TGTGCCAGCAGCTTAGGTAACAGGGCCACTGAAGCTTTCTTT
- - TRBJ1-2 TRBV4-1 CASSPERGRSGYTF TGCGCCAGCAGCCCAGAACGAGGGAGGAGTGGCTACACCTTC
TRBD1 - TRBJ1-2 TRBV27 CASSRITGQGVPRGGYTF TGTGCCAGCAGTCGAATTACTGGGCAGGGGGTCCCAAGGGGGGGCTACACCTTC
TRBD1 - TRBJ1-2 TRBV30 CAWSGRTGGRTYGYTF TGTGCCTGGAGTGGGAGGACAGGGGGTCGGACCTATGGCTACACCTTC
- - TRBJ2-7 TRBV7-8 CASSAGQQKVQYF TGTGCCAGCAGCGCGGGACAGCAAAAGGTGCAGTACTTC
- - TRBJ1-4 TRBV7-9 CASSLGLTNEKLFF TGTGCCAGCAGCTTAGGACTGACGAATGAAAAACTGTTTTTT
- - TRBJ1-2 TRBV9 CASSVGTIGYTF TGTGCCAGCAGCGTGGGGACAATAGGCTACACCTTC
- - TRBJ1-2 TRBV29-1 CSVERTALTGYTF TGCAGCGTTGAAAGAACAGCTTTAACAGGCTACACCTTC
- - TRBJ1-1 TRBV19 CASSIVQGVAEAFF TGTGCCAGTAGTATAGTACAAGGAGTAGCGGAAGCTTTCTTT
TRBD1 - TRBJ2-7 TRBV15 CATSRRWTGRSYEQYF TGTGCCACCAGCAGACGATGGACAGGGAGGTCCTACGAGCAGTACTTC
- - TRBJ2-7 TRBV27 CASSLPGAGNEQYF TGTGCCAGCAGTCTCCCAGGGGCAGGGAACGAGCAGTACTTC
- - TRBJ2-1 TRBV7-2 CASSISSYNEQFF TGTGCCAGCAGCATCAGCTCCTACAATGAGCAGTTCTTC
TRBD2 - TRBJ2-3 TRBV4-3 CASSQDLSGGGTDTQYF TGCGCCAGCAGCCAGGACCTTAGCGGGGGGGGGACAGATACGCAGTATTTT
TRBD1 once TRBJ1-1 TRBV25-1 CASSHGQDEAFF TGTGCCAGCAGCCACGGACAGGACGAAGCTTTCTTT
TRBD1 - TRBJ2-5 TRBV5-6 CASSSTGGAGETQYF TGTGCCAGCAGCTCGACAGGGGGCGCAGGGGAGACCCAGTACTTC
TRBD2 - TRBJ2-3 TRBV4-3 CASSQLAGGPTDTQYF TGCGCCAGCAGCCAACTAGCGGGGGGCCCCACAGATACGCAGTATTTT
- - TRBJ1-1 TRBV30 CAAKYDRGAFF TGTGCCGCCAAATATGATCGAGGGGCTTTCTTT
TRBD2 - TRBJ2-1 TRBV5-4 CASSTIPGLVGFF TGTGCCAGCAGCACAATACCGGGACTAGTAGGATTCTTC
- - TRBJ2-7 TRBV4-3 CASSHLGAYEQYF TGCGCCAGCAGCCACCTAGGGGCCTACGAGCAGTACTTC
TRBD1 - TRBJ2-1 TRBV5-1 CASALAAGTVNEQFF TGCGCCAGCGCCCTAGCCGCCGGGACAGTCAATGAGCAGTTCTTC
TRBD2 - TRBJ2-5 TRBV5-1 CASSELAGAQETQYF TGCGCCAGCAGCGAACTAGCGGGGGCTCAAGAGACCCAGTACTTC
- - TRBJ2-6 TRBV7-2 CASNKRQGTSGANVLTF TGTGCCAGCAACAAAAGGCAGGGAACCTCTGGGGCCAACGTCCTGACTTTC
- - TRBJ1-6 TRBV11-3 CASSLSGSKADSPLHF TGTGCCAGCAGCTTATCCGGGTCGAAGGCCGATTCACCCCTCCACTTT
- - TRBJ2-2 TRBV19 CASSIRQYTGELFF TGTGCCAGTAGTATACGACAGTACACCGGGGAGCTGTTTTTT
TRBD1 - TRBJ2-7 TRBV5-1 CASSFRTGGYEQYF TGCGCCAGCAGCTTTAGGACAGGGGGCTACGAGCAGTACTTC
TRBD2 - TRBJ2-7 TRBV5-1 CASSALPGLAGINEQYF TGCGCCAGCAGCGCTTTGCCGGGACTAGCGGGGATAAACGAGCAGTACTTC
TRBD1 - TRBJ1-3 TRBV19 CASSTRTGGYGNTIYF TGTGCCAGTAGTACGCGGACAGGGGGCTATGGAAACACCATATATTTT
TRBD1 - TRBJ1-2 TRBV2 CASKGQLDSYGYTF TGTGCCAGCAAGGGACAGCTTGACAGCTATGGCTACACCTTC
TRBD1 - TRBJ2-2 TRBV19 CASSSPGQGASTGELFF TGTGCCAGTAGTTCCCCCGGACAGGGGGCGAGTACCGGGGAGCTGTTTTTT
- - TRBJ2-5 TRBV5-1 CASSLDSRQETQYF TGCGCCAGCAGCTTGGATTCCAGGCAAGAGACCCAGTACTTC
TRBD1 - TRBJ2-5 TRBV5-8 CASSFDRGLETQYF TGTGCCAGCAGCTTTGACAGGGGGCTAGAGACCCAGTACTTC
- - TRBJ1-4 TRBV15 CATSRYNEKLFF TGTGCCACCAGCAGGTATAATGAAAAACTGTTTTTT
- - TRBJ2-7 TRBV7-2 CASSLIAGGAGEQYF TGTGCCAGCAGCTTAATTGCTGGGGGGGCGGGCGAGCAGTACTTC
- - TRBJ2-7 TRBV5-8 CASSFGFFYEQYF TGTGCCAGCAGCTTTGGCTTTTTCTACGAGCAGTACTTC
TRBD1 - TRBJ1-1 TRBV29-1 CSVAGQPNTEAFF TGCAGCGTTGCGGGACAGCCGAACACTGAAGCTTTCTTT
- - TRBJ2-3 TRBV6-6 CASSQGQSLVRDTQYF TGTGCCAGCAGTCAAGGACAGTCCCTTGTACGAGATACGCAGTATTTT
TRBD1 - TRBJ1-3 TRBV5-1 CASSGGQGDSGNTIYF TGCGCCAGCAGCGGGGGACAGGGGGACTCTGGAAACACCATATATTTT
- - TRBJ1-6 TRBV4-3 CASSQETRGPGNSPLHF TGCGCCAGCAGCCAAGAAACGAGAGGCCCAGGGAATTCACCCCTCCACTTT